The following is a TCR beta chain sequence with its context. Its cognate antigen is unknown. The entry originates in a study of identical twins. Whole-study results and caveats: Modelling approaches yielded underestimates of out-of-frame TCR alpha sharing between monozygotic twins.

TCRdb redid the calling of the 5' RACE reads with MiXCR, one entry per CDR3 protein. Of 1.5 million or so distinct CDR3 sequences listed, about 30% are singletons. The CDR3 length is 13 residues. CDR1 and CDR2 (germline): SGHAT, FQNNGV. Trimming took off 0 bases at V and 8 bases at J, with 10 bases between the two ends. The source is a newborn girl in good health. The source material was cord blood. V is TRBV11-2 and J is TRBJ1-1; D uncertain. The CDR3 bases are TGTGCCAGCAGCTTAGATAATTGGGCAGAAGCTTTCTTT. It yields the protein CASSLDNWAEAFF.